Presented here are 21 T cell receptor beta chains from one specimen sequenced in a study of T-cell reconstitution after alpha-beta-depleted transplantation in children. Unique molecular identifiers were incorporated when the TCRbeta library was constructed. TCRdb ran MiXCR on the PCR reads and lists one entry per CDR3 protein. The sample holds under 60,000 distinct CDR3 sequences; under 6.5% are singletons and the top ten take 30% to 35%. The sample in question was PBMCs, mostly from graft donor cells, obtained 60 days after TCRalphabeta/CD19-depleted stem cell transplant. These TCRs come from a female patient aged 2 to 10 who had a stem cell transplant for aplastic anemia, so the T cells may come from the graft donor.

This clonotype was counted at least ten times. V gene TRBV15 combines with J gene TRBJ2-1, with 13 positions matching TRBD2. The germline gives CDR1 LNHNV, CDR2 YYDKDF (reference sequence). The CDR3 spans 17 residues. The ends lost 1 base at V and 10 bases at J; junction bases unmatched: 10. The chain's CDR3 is CATSRVGTSGTWGEQFF. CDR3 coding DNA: TGTGCCACCAGCAGAGTTGGGACTAGCGGGACCTGGGGGGAGCAGTTCTTC. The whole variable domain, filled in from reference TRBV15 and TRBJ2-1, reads DAMVIQNPRYQVTQFGKPVTLSCSQTLNHNVMYWYQQKSSQAPKLLFHYYDKDFNNEADTPDNFQSRRPNTSFCFLDIRSPGLGDTAMYLCATSRVGTSGTWGEQFFGPGTRLTVL.

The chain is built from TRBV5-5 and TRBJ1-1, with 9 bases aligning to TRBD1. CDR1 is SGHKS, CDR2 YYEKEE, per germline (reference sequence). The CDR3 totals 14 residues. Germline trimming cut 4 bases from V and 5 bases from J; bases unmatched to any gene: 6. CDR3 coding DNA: TGTGCCAGCAGCCCGGGGACAGGGTGGACTGAAGCTTTCTTT. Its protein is CASSPGTGWTEAFF.

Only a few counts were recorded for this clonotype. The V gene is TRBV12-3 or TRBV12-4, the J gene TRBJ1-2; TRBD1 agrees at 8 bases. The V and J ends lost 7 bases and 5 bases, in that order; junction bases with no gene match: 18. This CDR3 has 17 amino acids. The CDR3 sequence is CASTKTGVGTGRYGYTF. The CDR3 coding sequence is TGTGCCAGCACCAAAACCGGGGTGGGGACAGGAAGATATGGCTACACCTTC.

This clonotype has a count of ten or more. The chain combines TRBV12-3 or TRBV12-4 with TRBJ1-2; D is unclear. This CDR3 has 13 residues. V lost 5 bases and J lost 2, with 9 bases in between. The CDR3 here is CASSRQANYGYTF. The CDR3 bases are TGTGCCAGCAGTCGGCAGGCGAACTATGGCTACACCTTC.

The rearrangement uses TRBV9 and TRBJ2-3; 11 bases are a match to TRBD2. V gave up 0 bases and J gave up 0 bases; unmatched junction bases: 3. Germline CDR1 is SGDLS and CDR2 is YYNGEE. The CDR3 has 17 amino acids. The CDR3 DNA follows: TGTGCCAGCAGCGTAGGGACTAGCGGGTCTAGCACAGATACGCAGTATTTT. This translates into CASSVGTSGSSTDTQYF.

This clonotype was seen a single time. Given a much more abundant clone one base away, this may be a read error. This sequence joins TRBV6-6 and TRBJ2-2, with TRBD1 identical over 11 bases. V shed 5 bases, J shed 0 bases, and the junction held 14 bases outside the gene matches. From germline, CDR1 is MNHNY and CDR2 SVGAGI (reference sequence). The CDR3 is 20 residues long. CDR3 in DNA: TGTGCCAGCAGTGCCTCCTGGACAGGGGGCGGCTGGACGAACACCGGGGAGCTGTTTTTT. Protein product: CASSASWTGGGWTNTGELFF.

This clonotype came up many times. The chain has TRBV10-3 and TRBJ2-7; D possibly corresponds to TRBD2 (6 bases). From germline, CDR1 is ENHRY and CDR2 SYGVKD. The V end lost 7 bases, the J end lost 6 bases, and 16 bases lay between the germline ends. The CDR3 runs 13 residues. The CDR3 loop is CAINAGTFTEQYF. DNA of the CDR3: TGTGCCATCAACGCCGGGACTTTCACCGAGCAGTACTTC.

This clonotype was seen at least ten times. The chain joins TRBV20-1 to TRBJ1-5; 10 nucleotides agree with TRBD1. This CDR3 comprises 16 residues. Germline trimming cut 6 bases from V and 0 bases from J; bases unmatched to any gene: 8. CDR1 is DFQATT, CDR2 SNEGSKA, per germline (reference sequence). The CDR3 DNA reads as TGCAGTGCCTCGGACAGGGGGGATTATAGCAATCAGCCCCAGCATTTT. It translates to CSASDRGDYSNQPQHF.

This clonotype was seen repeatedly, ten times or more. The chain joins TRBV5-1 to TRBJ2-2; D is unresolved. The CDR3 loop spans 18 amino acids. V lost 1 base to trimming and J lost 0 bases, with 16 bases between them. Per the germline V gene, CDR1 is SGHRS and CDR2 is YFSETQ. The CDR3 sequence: CASSLIPPQATNTGELFF. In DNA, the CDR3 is TGCGCCAGCAGCTTGATCCCCCCCCAGGCCACGAACACCGGGGAGCTGTTTTTT.

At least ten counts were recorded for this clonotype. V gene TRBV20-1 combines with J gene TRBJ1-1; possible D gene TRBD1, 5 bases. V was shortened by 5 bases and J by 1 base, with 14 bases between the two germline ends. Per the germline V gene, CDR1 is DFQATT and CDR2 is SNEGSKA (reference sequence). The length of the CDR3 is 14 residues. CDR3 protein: CSAPPAGPNTEAFF. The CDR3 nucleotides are TGCAGTGCTCCACCGGCAGGGCCGAACACTGAAGCTTTCTTT.

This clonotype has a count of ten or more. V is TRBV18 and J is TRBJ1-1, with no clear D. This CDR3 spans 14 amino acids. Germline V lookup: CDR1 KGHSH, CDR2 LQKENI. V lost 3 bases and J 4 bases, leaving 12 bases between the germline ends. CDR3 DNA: TGTGCCAGCTCACCGGGGAGTTGGGGCACTGAAGCTTTCTTT. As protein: CASSPGSWGTEAFF.

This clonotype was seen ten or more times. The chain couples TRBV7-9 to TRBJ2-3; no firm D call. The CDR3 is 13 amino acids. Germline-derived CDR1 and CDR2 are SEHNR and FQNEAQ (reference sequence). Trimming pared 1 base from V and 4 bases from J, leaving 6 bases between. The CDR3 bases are TGTGCCAGCAGCTTAGATGGCGCAGATACGCAGTATTTT. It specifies CASSLDGADTQYF.

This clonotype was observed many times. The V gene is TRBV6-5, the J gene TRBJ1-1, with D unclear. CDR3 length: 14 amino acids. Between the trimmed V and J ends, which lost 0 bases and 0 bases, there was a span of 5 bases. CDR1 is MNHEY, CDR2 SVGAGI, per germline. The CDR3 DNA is TGTGCCAGCAGTTACTCCCAGATGAACACTGAAGCTTTCTTT. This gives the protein CASSYSQMNTEAFF.

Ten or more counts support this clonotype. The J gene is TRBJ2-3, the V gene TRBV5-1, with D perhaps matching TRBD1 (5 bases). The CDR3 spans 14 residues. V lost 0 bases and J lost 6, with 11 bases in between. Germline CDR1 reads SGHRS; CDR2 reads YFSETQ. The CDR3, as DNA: TGCGCCAGCAGCTTGGACGGACAAACGGATACGCAGTATTTT. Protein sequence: CASSLDGQTDTQYF.

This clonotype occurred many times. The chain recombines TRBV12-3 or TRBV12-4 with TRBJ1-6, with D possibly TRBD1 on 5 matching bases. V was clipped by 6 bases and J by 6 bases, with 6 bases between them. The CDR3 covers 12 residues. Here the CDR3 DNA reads TGTGCCAGCAGGGGGCCTAATTCACCCCTCCACTTT. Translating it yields CASRGPNSPLHF.

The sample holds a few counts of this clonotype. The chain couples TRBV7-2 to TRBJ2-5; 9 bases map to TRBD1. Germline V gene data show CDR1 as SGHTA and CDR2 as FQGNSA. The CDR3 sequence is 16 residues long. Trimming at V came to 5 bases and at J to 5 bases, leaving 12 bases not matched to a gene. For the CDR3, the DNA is TGTGCCAGCAGCCCGAGGGCCGGGACAGGGCGGGAGACCCAGTACTTC. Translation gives CASSPRAGTGRETQYF.

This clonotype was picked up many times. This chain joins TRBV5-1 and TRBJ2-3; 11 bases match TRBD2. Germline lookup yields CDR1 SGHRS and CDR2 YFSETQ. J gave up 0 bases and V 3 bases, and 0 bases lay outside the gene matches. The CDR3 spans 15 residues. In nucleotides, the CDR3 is TGCGCCAGCAGCTGGACTAGCGGGAGCACAGATACGCAGTATTTT. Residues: CASSWTSGSTDTQYF.

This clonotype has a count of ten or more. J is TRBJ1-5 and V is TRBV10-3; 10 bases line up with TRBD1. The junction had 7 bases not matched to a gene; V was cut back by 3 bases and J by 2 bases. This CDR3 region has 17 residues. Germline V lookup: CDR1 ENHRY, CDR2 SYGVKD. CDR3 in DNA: TGTGCCATCAGTGACGGGACAGGGGACAGGGGCAATCAGCCCCAGCATTTT. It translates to CAISDGTGDRGNQPQHF.

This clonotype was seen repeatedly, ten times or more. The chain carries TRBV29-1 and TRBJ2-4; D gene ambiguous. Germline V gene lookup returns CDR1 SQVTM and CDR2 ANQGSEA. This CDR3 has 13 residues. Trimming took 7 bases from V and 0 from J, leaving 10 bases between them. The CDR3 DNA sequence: TGCAGCGCCGTAGGATTAGCCAAAAACATTCAGTACTTC. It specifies CSAVGLAKNIQYF.

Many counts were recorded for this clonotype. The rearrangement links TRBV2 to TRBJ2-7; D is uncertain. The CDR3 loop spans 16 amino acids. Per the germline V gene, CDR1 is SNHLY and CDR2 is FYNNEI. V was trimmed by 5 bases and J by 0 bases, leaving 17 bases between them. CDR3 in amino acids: CASSRGRKLSSYEQYF. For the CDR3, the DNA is TGTGCCAGCAGTCGAGGTAGAAAACTCAGCTCCTACGAGCAGTACTTC.

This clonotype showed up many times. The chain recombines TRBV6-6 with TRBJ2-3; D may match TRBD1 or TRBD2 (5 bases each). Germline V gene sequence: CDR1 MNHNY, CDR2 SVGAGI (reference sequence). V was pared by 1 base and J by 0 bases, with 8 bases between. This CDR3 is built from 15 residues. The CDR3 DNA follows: TGTGCCAGCAGTTACTTCGGGGCTAGCACAGATACGCAGTATTTT. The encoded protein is CASSYFGASTDTQYF.